The clone carrying this T cell receptor beta chain was seen at least ten times. The data originate from a study of T-cell reconstitution after alpha-beta-depleted transplantation in children. A TCRbeta library incorporating unique molecular identifiers was prepared. TCRdb passed the PCR reads through MiXCR, listing each CDR3 protein once. The sample lists some 640,000 distinct CDR3 sequences; 16% were seen once. V lost 5 bases and J lost 1, with 20 bases in between. The length of the CDR3 is 17 residues. The germline V gene has CDR1 SGHVS and CDR2 FQNEAQ. V gene TRBV7-8 combines with J gene TRBJ2-5; D gene uncertain. The material sequenced was PBMCs from the stem cell graft donor, taken from the stem cell graft. The sequence was collected from a human donor who donated a stem cell graft to a child with acute myeloid leukemia. CDR3: CASSISIRWLLQETQYF. DNA for the CDR3: TGTGCCAGCAGCATATCAATCCGATGGTTACTCCAAGAGACCCAGTACTTC.